Listed here are 27 T cell receptor beta chains from one sample, sequenced in a study of monozygotic twins with inflammatory bowel disease. TCRdb re-called the 5' RACE reads, yielding one record per CDR3 amino acid sequence without DNA. This sample contains about 110,000 distinct CDR3 sequences. Sequencing was performed on blood. All receptors derive from a human donor with ulcerative colitis or Crohn's disease, or a healthy co-twin of an affected twin (not recorded which).

This chain connects TRBV4-3 to TRBJ2-7; lacking DNA, the TRBD1 call made by TCRdb goes unchecked. The CDR3 runs 14 residues. The germline V gene encodes CDR1 LGHNA and CDR2 YSLEER. The CDR3 reads CASSQRTGHYEQYF.

CDR3 sequence reads: CASSPQSARSGYSGANVLTF. The rearrangement joins TRBV5-6 to TRBJ2-6; TCRdb designates TRBD1, a call that cannot be tested without DNA. CDR3 size: 20 residues. Germline V gene sequence: CDR1 SGHDT, CDR2 YYEEEE.

V gene TRBV5-1 combines with J gene TRBJ1-6; TCRdb's D gene call, TRBD1, goes unchecked for lack of DNA. The CDR3 covers 18 residues. Per germline, CDR1 SGHRS and CDR2 YFSETQ. The CDR3 region is CASSLGFGGRSYNSPLHF. Using reference TRBV5-1 and TRBJ1-6 for the parts outside the CDR3, the full variable domain is KAGVTQTPRYLIKTRGQQVTLSCSPISGHRSVSWYQQTPGQGLQFLFEYFSETQRNKGNFPGRFSGRQFSNSRSEMNVSTLELGDSALYLCASSLGFGGRSYNSPLHFGNGTRLTVT.

The chain is built from TRBV14 and TRBJ2-7; the D call from TCRdb, TRBD1, cannot be confirmed without DNA. This CDR3 has 15 residues. Germline V gene data show CDR1 as SGHDN and CDR2 as FVKESK. CDR3 amino acids: CASSPPGQGDHEQYF.

The chain employs TRBV4-3 and TRBJ1-6. The CDR3 extends over 18 amino acids. From germline, CDR1 is LGHNA and CDR2 YSLEER. The CDR3 is CASSQEADRGSYNSPLHF.

The V gene is TRBV7-2, the J gene TRBJ2-1; the D call of TRBD1 rests on TCRdb alone, since no DNA is present to check it. This CDR3 spans 15 amino acids. CDR1 and CDR2 (germline): SGHTA, FQGNSA. CDR3 region: CASSLGRSGYNEQFF.

The chain is built from TRBV6-5 and TRBJ1-6. The germline gives CDR1 MNHEY, CDR2 SVGAGI. The CDR3 consists of 14 residues. CDR3 residues: CASSYGSYNSPLHF.

The chain couples TRBV5-6 to TRBJ2-3. The CDR3 has 16 amino acids. Germline V gene lookup returns CDR1 SGHDT and CDR2 YYEEEE. The CDR3 region is CASSSWDNAVTDTQYF. The entire variable domain, with the rest obtained from reference TRBV5-6 and TRBJ2-3, is as follows: DAGVTQSPTHLIKTRGQQVTLRCSPKSGHDTVSWYQQALGQGPQFIFQYYEEEERQRGNFPDRFSGHQFPNYSSELNVNALLLGDSALYLCASSSWDNAVTDTQYFGPGTRLTVL.

The CDR3: CASSSYGTGSYEQYF. The chain is built from TRBV5-1 and TRBJ2-7; TCRdb's assignment of TRBD1 cannot be checked, as there is no DNA. The CDR3 is 15 amino acids. Germline CDR1 is SGHRS and CDR2 is YFSETQ.

The V and J genes are TRBV7-8 and TRBJ1-5; TCRdb lists TRBD1, though no DNA is available to test this call. CDR3 length equals 14 residues. The germline gives CDR1 SGHVS, CDR2 FQNEAQ. The CDR3 reads CASSSGTVNQPQHF.

The chain combines TRBV6-2 or TRBV6-3 with TRBJ2-1; TCRdb gives TRBD2 as the D gene, but with no DNA this cannot be confirmed. CDR3 size: 18 residues. The V gene's germline CDR1 is MNHEY and CDR2 SVGEGT. The CDR3 is CASSPGLAGGPEYNEQFF.

V usage is TRBV4-3 and J usage is TRBJ2-7; TCRdb designates TRBD2, a call that cannot be tested without DNA. The germline CDR1 and CDR2 sequences are LGHNA and YSLEER. There are 14 residues in the CDR3. CDR3 region: CASSQDGLAEEQYF.

The chain links TRBV5-5 to TRBJ2-3; TCRdb proposes TRBD2, but this gene call is untestable without DNA. The CDR3 has 16 residues. Germline V gene lookup returns CDR1 SGHKS and CDR2 YYEKEE (reference sequence). The CDR3: CASSRTSGRLSDTQYF.

V usage is TRBV4-2 and J usage is TRBJ2-3; there is no DNA to check the TCRdb D call of TRBD2. The CDR3 is made up of 16 amino acids. Germline-derived CDR1 and CDR2 are LGHNA and YNFKEQ. This CDR3 reads CASSQGSGGSTDTQYF.

This rearrangement joins TRBV7-6 to TRBJ2-7; as DNA is missing, the TRBD2 call by TCRdb cannot be tested. Per the germline V gene, CDR1 is SGHVS and CDR2 is FNYEAQ. The CDR3 loop spans 14 amino acids. The CDR3 loop reads CASSLLRDGYEQYF.

V is TRBV7-9 and J is TRBJ2-1; the TCRdb D gene call, TRBD1, has no DNA to confirm it. The CDR3 runs to 15 residues. Per the germline V gene, CDR1 is SEHNR and CDR2 is FQNEAQ (reference sequence). The CDR3 is CASYPTGTVGDEQFF.

The chain joins TRBV6-5 to TRBJ1-6; TCRdb returns TRBD1, unconfirmable since there is no DNA. There are 15 residues in the CDR3. The germline gives CDR1 MNHEY, CDR2 SVGAGI. CDR3 sequence reads: CASSYSYRENSPLHF.

This chain connects TRBV5-1 to TRBJ2-2. This CDR3 is 13 amino acids long. Germline-derived CDR1 and CDR2 are SGHRS and YFSETQ. CDR3 sequence reads: CASSPPTEGELFF. The variable domain in full, with the rest retrieved from reference TRBV5-1 and TRBJ2-2, is KAGVTQTPRYLIKTRGQQVTLSCSPISGHRSVSWYQQTPGQGLQFLFEYFSETQRNKGNFPGRFSGRQFSNSRSEMNVSTLELGDSALYLCASSPPTEGELFFGEGSRLTVL.

V gene TRBV5-1 combines with J gene TRBJ1-2; the TRBD1 assignment by TCRdb is unverifiable without DNA. CDR3 length: 14 amino acids. The germline CDR1 and CDR2 sequences are SGHRS and YFSETQ. CDR3 sequence: CASSSTGTDYGYTF.

The V call is TRBV3-1, the J call TRBJ2-3; TCRdb's D call, TRBD2, is unchecked because there is no DNA. Looked up from germline, CDR1 is LGHDT and CDR2 is YNNKEL (reference sequence). The CDR3 runs 14 residues. CDR3 sequence: CASSQDGAGSPQYF.

The chain carries TRBV28 and TRBJ2-1; no DNA is available, so the TRBD2 call from TCRdb remains unchecked. The CDR3 runs to 14 residues. CDR1 and CDR2 from the germline V gene are MDHEN and SYDVKM. The CDR3 here is CASSLHPSANEQFF.

The rearrangement uses TRBV6-1 and TRBJ2-6. CDR3 length: 14 residues. CDR1 and CDR2 (germline): MNHNS, SASEGT. The CDR3 loop reads CASTWASGANVLTF.

The J gene is TRBJ2-4, the V gene TRBV7-2. CDR3 length: 15 residues. CDR1 is SGHTA and CDR2 is FQGNSA in the germline V gene. CDR3 region: CASSLGLAYKNIQYF.

V gene TRBV6-5 combines with J gene TRBJ1-5; TCRdb names TRBD1, which stays unverified in the absence of DNA. The germline V gene has CDR1 MNHEY and CDR2 SVGAGI. This CDR3 comprises 14 residues. The CDR3 sequence: CASTLGQSNQPQHF.

The chain carries TRBV15 and TRBJ2-1. The CDR3 sequence is 16 residues long. Germline-derived CDR1 and CDR2 are LNHNV and YYDKDF (reference sequence). The CDR3 reads CATSRDIKLSSNEQFF.

V and J are TRBV19 and TRBJ1-1; no DNA is available, so the TRBD1 call from TCRdb remains unchecked. CDR1 is LNHDA and CDR2 is SQIVND in the germline V gene (reference sequence). This CDR3 is 12 amino acids long. The CDR3: CASGPGWDEAFF.

The chain combines TRBV19 with TRBJ2-2; TCRdb gives TRBD1 as the D gene, but with no DNA this cannot be confirmed. The CDR3 covers 13 residues. From germline, CDR1 is LNHDA and CDR2 SQIVND (reference sequence). This CDR3 reads CASRGMGPGELFF.